Here is one T cell receptor beta chain with its context. The source of the sample is a study of blood T cell repertoires in COVID-19. TCRdb keeps only in-frame clones here, not all; method: immunoSEQ multiplex PCR. Of tens of thousands of clones detected, around 88% appear once; the ten largest clones hold around 1.9%. The CDR3 runs to 15 residues. Per germline, CDR1 LNHDA and CDR2 SQIVND (reference sequence). V gave up 1 base and J gave up 3 bases; unmatched junction bases: 5. This chain links TRBV19 with TRBJ2-5; 7 bases are shared with TRBD1. The sequence came from a woman older than 75 with active or convalescent COVID-19. Source material: peripheral blood. The CDR3 here is CASSIGVGTEETQYF. The CDR3, as DNA: TGTGCCAGTAGTATAGGTGTAGGGACAGAAGAGACCCAGTACTTC.